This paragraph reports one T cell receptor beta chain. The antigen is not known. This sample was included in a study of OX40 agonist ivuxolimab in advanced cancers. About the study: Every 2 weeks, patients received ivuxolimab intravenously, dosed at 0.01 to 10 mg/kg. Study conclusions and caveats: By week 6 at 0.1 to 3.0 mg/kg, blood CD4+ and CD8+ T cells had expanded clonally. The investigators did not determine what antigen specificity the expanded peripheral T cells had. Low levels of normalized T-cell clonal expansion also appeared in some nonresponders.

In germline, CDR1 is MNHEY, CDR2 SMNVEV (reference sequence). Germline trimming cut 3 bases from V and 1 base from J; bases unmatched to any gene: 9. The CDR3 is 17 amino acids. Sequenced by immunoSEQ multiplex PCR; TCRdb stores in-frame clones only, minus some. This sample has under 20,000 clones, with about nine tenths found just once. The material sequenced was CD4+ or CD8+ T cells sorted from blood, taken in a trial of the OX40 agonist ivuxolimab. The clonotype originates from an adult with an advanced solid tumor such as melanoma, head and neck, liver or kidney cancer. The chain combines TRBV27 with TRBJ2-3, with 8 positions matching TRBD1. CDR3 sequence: CASSLLRTGYGTDTQYF. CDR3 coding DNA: TGTGCCAGCAGTTTGCTCCGGACAGGGTATGGCACAGATACGCAGTATTTT.